This record covers a single T cell receptor (beta chain). What it recognizes is unknown. The CDR3 loop spans 16 amino acids. The germline gives CDR1 SGHDT, CDR2 YYEEEE. The trim removed 0 bases at V and 5 bases at J, leaving 9 bases unmatched. The data derive from a study of T cell responses to AZD1222 COVID-19 vaccine. Study-wide findings and caveats: White British donors predominated, females outnumbered males, and clonal diversity was possibly underestimated. AZD1222 recipients seropositive at baseline numbered only five to seven. At 160-218 and 743-854, vaccine-associated CD4 TCRs were dominant, and they spanned spike.

Profiling relied on immunoSEQ multiplex PCR, and the TCRdb table lists in-frame clones only, not all of them. This table has around 180,000 clones, 80% to 95% appearing once. The sequencing here drew on peripheral blood, taken on day 0 of AZD1222 vaccination. The sequence derives from an adult in good health. The genes are TRBV5-6 and TRBJ2-3; 7 nucleotides agree with TRBD2. The CDR3 loop is CASSLGLALGGDTQYF. The CDR3 region has the DNA TGTGCCAGCAGCTTGGGACTAGCCCTGGGGGGAGATACGCAGTATTTT.